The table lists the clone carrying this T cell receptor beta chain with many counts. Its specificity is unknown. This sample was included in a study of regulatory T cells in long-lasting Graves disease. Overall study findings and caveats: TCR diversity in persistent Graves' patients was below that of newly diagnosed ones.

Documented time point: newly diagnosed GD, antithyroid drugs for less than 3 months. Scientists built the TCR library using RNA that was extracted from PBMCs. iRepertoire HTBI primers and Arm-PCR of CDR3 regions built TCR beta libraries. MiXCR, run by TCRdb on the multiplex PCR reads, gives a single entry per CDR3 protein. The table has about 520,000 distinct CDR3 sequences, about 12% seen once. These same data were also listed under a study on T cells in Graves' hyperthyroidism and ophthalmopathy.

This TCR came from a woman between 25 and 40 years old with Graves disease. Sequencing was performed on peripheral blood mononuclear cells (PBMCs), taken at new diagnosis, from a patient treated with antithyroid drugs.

The CDR3 is CASSISSGNREQYF. The CDR3 DNA is TGTGCCAGCAGTATTTCCAGCGGGAATCGGGAGCAGTACTTC. This chain uses TRBV28 with TRBJ2-7; TRBD2 aligns across 7 bases. With V trimmed by 5 bases and J by 7 bases, 11 bases remained unmatched. The length of the CDR3 is 14 residues. Germline values: CDR1 MDHEN, CDR2 SYDVKM. Full variable domain (missing parts from reference TRBV28 and TRBJ2-7): DVKVTQSSRYLVKRTGEKVFLECVQDMDHENMFWYRQDPGLGLRLIYFSYDVKMKEKGDIPEGYSVSREKKERFSLILESASTNQTSMYLCASSISSGNREQYFGPGTRLTVT.